This T cell receptor beta chain was found in a study of long-term antiretroviral therapy in people with HIV. The assay, immunoSEQ v3.0, was run at survey level. The protocol was immunoSEQ multiplex PCR, while the TCRdb copy is restricted to in-frame clones and leaves out a portion. The table records 24,000 or so clones, 79% of them present only once. The study, taken as a whole, reports: Blood collection from about 2003 to 2018 possibly occurred under older ART regimens.

On this clone: Its antigen is still unknown.

V was cut by 1 base and J by 6 bases, with 8 bases left in between. Looked up from germline, CDR1 is SEHNR and CDR2 is FQNEAQ (reference sequence). The CDR3 runs to 13 residues. The J gene is TRBJ2-3, the V gene TRBV7-9; D not resolved. This TCR came from a woman between 40 and 50 years old with HIV. Here the sequenced sample was unsorted PBMCs, taken 1.2 years after starting antiretroviral therapy. This chain's CDR3 is CASSLVQTDTQYF. The CDR3 DNA sequence: TGTGCCAGCAGCTTAGTCCAGACCGATACGCAGTATTTT.